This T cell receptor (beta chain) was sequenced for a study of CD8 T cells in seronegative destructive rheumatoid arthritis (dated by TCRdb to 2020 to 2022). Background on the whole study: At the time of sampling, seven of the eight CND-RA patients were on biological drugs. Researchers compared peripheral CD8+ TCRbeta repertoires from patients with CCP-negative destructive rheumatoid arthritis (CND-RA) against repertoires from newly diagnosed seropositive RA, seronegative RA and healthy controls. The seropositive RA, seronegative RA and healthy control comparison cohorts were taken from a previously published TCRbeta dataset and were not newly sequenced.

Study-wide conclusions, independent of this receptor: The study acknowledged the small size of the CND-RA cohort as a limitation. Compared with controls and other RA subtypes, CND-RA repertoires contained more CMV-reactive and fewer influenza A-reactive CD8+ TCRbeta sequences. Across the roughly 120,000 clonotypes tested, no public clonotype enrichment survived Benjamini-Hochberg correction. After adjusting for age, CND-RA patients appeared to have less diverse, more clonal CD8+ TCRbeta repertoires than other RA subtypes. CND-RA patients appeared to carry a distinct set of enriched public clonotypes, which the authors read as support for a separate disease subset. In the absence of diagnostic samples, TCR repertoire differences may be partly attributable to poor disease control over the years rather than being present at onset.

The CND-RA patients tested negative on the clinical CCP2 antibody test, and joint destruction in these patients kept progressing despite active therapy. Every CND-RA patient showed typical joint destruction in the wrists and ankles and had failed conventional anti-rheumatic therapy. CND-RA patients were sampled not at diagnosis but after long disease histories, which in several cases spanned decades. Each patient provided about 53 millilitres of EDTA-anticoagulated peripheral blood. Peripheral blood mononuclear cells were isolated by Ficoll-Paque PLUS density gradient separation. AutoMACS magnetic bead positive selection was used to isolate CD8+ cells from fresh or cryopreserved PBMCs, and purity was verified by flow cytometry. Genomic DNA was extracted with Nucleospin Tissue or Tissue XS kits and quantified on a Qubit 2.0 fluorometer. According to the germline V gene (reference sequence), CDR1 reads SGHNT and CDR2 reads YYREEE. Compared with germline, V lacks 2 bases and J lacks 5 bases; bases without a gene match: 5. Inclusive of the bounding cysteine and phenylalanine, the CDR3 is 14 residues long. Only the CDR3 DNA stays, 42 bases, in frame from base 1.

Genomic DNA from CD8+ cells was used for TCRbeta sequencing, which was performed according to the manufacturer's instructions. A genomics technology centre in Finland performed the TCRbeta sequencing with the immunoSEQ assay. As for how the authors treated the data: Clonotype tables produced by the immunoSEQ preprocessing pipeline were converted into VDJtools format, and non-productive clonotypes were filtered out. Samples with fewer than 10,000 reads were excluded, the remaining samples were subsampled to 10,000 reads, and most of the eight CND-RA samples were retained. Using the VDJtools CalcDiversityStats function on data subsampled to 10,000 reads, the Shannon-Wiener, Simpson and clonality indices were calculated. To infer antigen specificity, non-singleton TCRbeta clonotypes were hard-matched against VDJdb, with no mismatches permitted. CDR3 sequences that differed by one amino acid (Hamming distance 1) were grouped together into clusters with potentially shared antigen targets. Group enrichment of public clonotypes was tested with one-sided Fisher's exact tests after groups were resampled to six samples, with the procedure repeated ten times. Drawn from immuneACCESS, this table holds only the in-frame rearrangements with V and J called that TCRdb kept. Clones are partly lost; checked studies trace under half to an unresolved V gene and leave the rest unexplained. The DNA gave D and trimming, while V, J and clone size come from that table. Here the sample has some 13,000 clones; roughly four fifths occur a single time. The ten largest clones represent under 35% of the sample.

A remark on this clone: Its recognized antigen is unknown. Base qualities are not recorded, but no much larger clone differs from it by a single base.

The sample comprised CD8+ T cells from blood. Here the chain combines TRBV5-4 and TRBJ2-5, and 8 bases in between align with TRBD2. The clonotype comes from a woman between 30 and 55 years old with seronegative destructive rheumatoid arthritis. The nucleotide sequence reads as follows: TGTGCCAGCAGCTTCCTAGCGGGCGGTGAGACCCAGTACTTC. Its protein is CASSFLAGGETQYF.